Each of the 10 T cell receptor beta chains below was sequenced from the same sample in a study of hypomethylating agent response in myelodysplastic syndrome. Sequencing used immunoSEQ multiplex PCR; TCRdb keeps in-frame clones, though not all of them. Found here are about 10,000 clones, under 85% of them singletons; the top ten hold 4% to 4.5%. The sequencing used bone marrow, collected before or after starting hypomethylating agent treatment for myelodysplastic syndrome (not recorded which). These receptors originate from a human donor with myelodysplastic syndrome.

This clone showed up just once. This sequence joins TRBV7-9 and TRBJ2-1; D might be TRBD2 (6 bases). V was shortened by 3 bases and J by 9 bases, with 12 bases between the two germline ends. This CDR3 comprises 13 residues. CDR1 is SEHNR and CDR2 is FQNEAQ in the germline V gene (reference sequence). The CDR3 reads CASSLKLGGEQFF. CDR3 in DNA: TGTGCCAGCAGCTTGAAGTTGGGGGGTGAGCAGTTCTTC.

V usage is TRBV27 and J usage is TRBJ2-2; a weak D match, TRBD1 (6 bases). The CDR3 runs 16 residues. V lost 5 bases and J lost 3, with 16 bases in between. Germline assignment: CDR1 MNHEY and CDR2 SMNVEV (reference sequence). The CDR3 nucleotides read TGTGCCAGCAGTCCCCCTCGAGCAGGGGACACCGGGGAGCTGTTTTTT. Translating it yields CASSPPRAGDTGELFF.

This clone has a handful of counts. The chain employs TRBV6-5 and TRBJ1-2, with a weak D call TRBD1 (6 bases). V gave up 5 bases and J gave up 6 bases, with 13 bases separating them. This CDR3 spans 13 amino acids. The germline V gene has CDR1 MNHEY and CDR2 SVGAGI. CDR3 nucleotide sequence: TGTGCCAGCAGTCGGACAGTAAGGGATGGCTACACCTTC. Its protein product is CASSRTVRDGYTF.

This chain joins TRBV5-5 and TRBJ1-2, with D hard to call. This CDR3 has 14 amino acids. CDR1 SGHKS and CDR2 YYEKEE come from the germline V gene (reference sequence). V dropped 1 base and J dropped 4 bases, with 11 bases sitting between them. The CDR3 is CASSLRTELYGYTF. The CDR3, as DNA: TGTGCCAGCAGCTTGAGAACAGAGCTCTATGGCTACACCTTC.

J is TRBJ1-5 and V is TRBV15; D uncertain. Germline loops: CDR1 LNHNV, CDR2 YYDKDF (reference sequence). The germline V and J ends were trimmed by 5 bases and 4 bases, with 12 bases remaining between them. The CDR3 runs 14 residues. The CDR3 DNA reads as TGTGCCACCAGCTTCGGAGGCGGAAATCAGCCCCAGCATTTT. Its translation: CATSFGGGNQPQHF.

The chain employs TRBV7-2 and TRBJ1-5, with 7 bases matching TRBD1. The germline CDR1 and CDR2 sequences are SGHTA and FQGNSA. This CDR3 has 13 amino acids. Losses at the gene ends were 5 bases for V and 3 bases for J; bases not matched to a gene: 1. CDR3: CASSDRVNQPQHF. CDR3 bases: TGTGCCAGCAGCGACAGGGTCAATCAGCCCCAGCATTTT.

The rearrangement joins TRBV5-4 to TRBJ2-3; TRBD2 matches 8 bases. The V gene end was trimmed by 4 bases and the J gene end by 1 base; junction bases not matched to a gene: 8. Germline V lookup: CDR1 SGHNT, CDR2 YYREEE (reference sequence). This CDR3 has 16 residues. The DNA of the CDR3 is TGTGCCAGCAGCCCGAAGCGGGGGACTGGCACAGATACGCAGTATTTT. It encodes CASSPKRGTGTDTQYF.

The chain employs TRBV6-1 and TRBJ2-1; D not certain. This CDR3 is built from 11 residues. V was shortened by 8 bases and J by 11 bases, with 13 bases between the two germline ends. Germline CDR1 is MNHNS and CDR2 is SASEGT. CDR3 in amino acids: CASGPTRQQFF. The CDR3 DNA sequence: TGTGCCAGCGGTCCCACGAGGCAGCAGTTCTTC.

The gene calls are TRBV6-1 and TRBJ2-3, with D perhaps matching TRBD1 (5 bases). The CDR3 length is 15 residues. Trimming pared 6 bases from V and 0 bases from J, leaving 13 bases between. CDR1 MNHNS and CDR2 SASEGT come from the germline V gene. The CDR3 is CASSATGASTDTQYF. Written as DNA, the CDR3 is TGTGCCAGCAGCGCCACAGGTGCTAGCACAGATACGCAGTATTTT.

Notes on this clone: The conserved final phenylalanine or tryptophan is absent from the CDR3, which likely points to a read error. V gene TRBV27 combines with J gene TRBJ1-5, with D possibly TRBD1 on 5 matching bases. V was shortened by 5 bases and J by 5 bases, with 16 bases between the two germline ends. This CDR3 comprises 15 residues. Germline V CDR1 and CDR2: MNHEY, SMNVEV (reference sequence). This CDR3 reads CASSQDIEGHQPQHL. As DNA, the CDR3 is TGTGCCAGCAGTCAGGACATAGAAGGGCATCAGCCCCAGCATTTG.